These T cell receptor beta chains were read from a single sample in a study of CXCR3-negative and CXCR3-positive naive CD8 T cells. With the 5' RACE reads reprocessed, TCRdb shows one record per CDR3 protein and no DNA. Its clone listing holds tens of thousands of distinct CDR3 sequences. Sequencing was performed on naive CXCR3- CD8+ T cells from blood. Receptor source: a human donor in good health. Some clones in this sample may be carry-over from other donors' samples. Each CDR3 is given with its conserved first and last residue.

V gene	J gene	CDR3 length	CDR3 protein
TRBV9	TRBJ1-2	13	CASSVGTGFGYTF
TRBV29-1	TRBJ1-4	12	CSVDFNSEKLFF
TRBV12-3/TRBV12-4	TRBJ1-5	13	CASSLGENQPQHF
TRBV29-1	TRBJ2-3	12	CSVEGLTDTQYF
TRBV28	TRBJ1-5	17	CASSLYGTAYSNQPQHF
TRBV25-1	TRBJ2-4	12	CASSRAGSIQYF
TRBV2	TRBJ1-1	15	CASSELPDLNTEAFF
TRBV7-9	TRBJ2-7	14	CASSLAHRGYEQYF
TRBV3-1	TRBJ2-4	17	CASSPSWGRLPKNIQYF
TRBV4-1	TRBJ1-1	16	CASSQDPRQGASEAFF
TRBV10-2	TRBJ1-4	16	CASSDPRDATNEKLFF
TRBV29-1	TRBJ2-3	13	CSVPSVSGDTQYF
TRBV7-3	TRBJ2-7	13	CASRSQGAHEQYF
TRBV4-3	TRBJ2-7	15	CASSQEEGASYEQYF
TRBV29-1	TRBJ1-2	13	CSVDFGTAYGYTF
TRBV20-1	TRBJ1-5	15	CSASYLGTVNQPQHF
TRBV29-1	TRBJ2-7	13	CSVMQEGNYEQYF
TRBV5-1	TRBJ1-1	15	CASSQGQGASLEAFF
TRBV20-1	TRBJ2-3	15	CSAPRAPSSTDTQYF
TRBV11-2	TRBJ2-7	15	CASSLAAGGAWEQYF
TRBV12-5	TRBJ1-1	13	CASGLEAGTGAFF
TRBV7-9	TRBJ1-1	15	CASSETQGGGTEAFF
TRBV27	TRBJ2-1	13	CASSLSAYNEQFF
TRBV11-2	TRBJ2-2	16	CASSLDLELAVGELFF
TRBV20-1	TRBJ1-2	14	CSTDYYAMGWSYTF
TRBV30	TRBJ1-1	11	CAWSVTTEAFF
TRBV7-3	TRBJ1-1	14	CASSILTGGGEAFF
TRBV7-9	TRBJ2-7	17	CASSLAKGGLAAYEQYF
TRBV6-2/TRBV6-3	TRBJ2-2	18	CASSYTSSGTPDTGELFF
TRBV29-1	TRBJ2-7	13	CSVVTPSSYEQYF
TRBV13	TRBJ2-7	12	CASSRQGDEQYF
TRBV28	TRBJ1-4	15	CVSSYQEATNEKLFF
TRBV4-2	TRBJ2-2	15	CASSRGLANTGELFF
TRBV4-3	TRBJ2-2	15	CASSQDLFGAGELFF
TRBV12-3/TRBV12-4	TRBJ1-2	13	CASSSDRGYGYTF
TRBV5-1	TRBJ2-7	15	CASSLTGPTAYEQYF
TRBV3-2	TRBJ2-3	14	CASSQDWIGDTQYF
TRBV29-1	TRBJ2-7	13	CSVVTVSSYEQYF
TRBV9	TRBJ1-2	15	CASSVGTETNYGYTF
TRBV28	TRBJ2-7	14	CASSGGKGGYEQYF
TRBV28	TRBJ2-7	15	CASSLVGDRIYEQYF
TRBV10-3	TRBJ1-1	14	CAISESERRGEAFF
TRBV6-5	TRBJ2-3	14	CASSYGGGPDTQYF
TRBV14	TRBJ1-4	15	CASSPAGGVNEKLFF
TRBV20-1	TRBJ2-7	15	CSARPSSGSSYEQYF
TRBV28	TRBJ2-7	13	CASSPQVSYEQYF
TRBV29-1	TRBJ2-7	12	CSIGTGAYEQYF
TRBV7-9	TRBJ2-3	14	CASSKPGRTDTQYF
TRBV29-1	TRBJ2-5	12	CSVEPGDETQYF
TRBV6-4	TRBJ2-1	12	CASSDSGGEQFF
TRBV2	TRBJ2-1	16	CASSDSVLADYNEQFF
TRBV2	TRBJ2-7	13	CASFSGRADEQYF
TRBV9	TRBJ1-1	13	CASSVSQETEAFF